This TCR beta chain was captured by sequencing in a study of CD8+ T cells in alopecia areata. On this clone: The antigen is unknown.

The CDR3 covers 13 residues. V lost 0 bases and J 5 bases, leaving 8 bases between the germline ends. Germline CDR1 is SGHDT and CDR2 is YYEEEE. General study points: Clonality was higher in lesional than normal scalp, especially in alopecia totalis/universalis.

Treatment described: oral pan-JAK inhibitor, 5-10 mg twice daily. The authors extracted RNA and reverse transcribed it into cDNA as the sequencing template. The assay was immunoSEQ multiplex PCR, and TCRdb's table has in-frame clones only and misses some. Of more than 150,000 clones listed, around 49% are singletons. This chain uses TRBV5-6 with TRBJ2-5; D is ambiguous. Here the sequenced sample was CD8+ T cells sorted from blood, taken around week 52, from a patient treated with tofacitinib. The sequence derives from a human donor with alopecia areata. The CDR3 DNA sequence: TGTGCCAGCAGCTTGGTGGTCGGGGAGACCCAGTACTTC. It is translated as CASSLVVGETQYF.